This T cell receptor (beta chain) was identified during a study of T-cell memory formation after mild COVID-19 (dated by TCRdb to the early 2020s). Notes on the research overall: TCR sequence clusters from the two donors were largely donor specific. In a couple of donors, T-cell clones that expanded and contracted after mild COVID-19 were followed by sequencing TCRalpha and TCRbeta repertoires longitudinally. Two young, previously healthy adult volunteers, one female and one male, were included in the cohort. Results the study describes overall, beyond this receptor: Contracting CD4+ clones appeared mostly in the CM and EM memory subsets, whereas CD8+ clones were enriched in EMRA. The study included only a couple of mild cases, and larger cohorts that include severe cases with pre-infection samples were judged to be necessary. Clones that contracted from day 15 to 85 showed balanced CD4/CD8 phenotypes, whereas a second wave of clones that expanded from day 15 to 37 leaned towards CD4+. Some responding clones were detected in pre-infection memory, suggesting pre-existing cross-reactive memory T cells joined the SARS-CoV-2 response. The second-wave clones that peaked on day 37 were not confirmed to be SARS-CoV-2 specific.

The sample was run on an Illumina NovaSeq 6000. TCRalpha and TCRbeta cDNA libraries were constructed by 5'RACE with constant-segment primers, with sample barcodes and unique molecular identifiers being introduced. Trizol reagent was used to extract RNA from every sample. The libraries were amplified in two PCR steps, and the second step added a second sample barcode and Illumina TruSeq adapters. Libraries were sequenced on an Illumina NovaSeq with 2 x 150 bp paired-end reads. Per the original workflow: Demultiplexing of reads and collapsing into UMI-guided consensus sequences were performed with migec v1.2.7. Using mixcr v2.1.11, UMI consensuses were aligned to TRA and TRB V and J templates and then assembled into clonotypes. Clonotypes were classified as expanded or contracted when called significant by both edgeR and NoisET, with noise models trained on biological replicates. For edgeR calls, the thresholds were a false discovery rate-adjusted p below 0.01 and a log2 fold-change of 1. As an exploratory analysis of dynamics, PCA with hierarchical clustering was applied to max-normalized trajectories of the 1000 most abundant clonotypes. Separately sequenced CD4+ and CD8+ repertoires were used to assign a CD4 or CD8 phenotype to each responding clone. TCRdb redid the processing of the public reads, applying fastp at Q25 and MiXCR, and retained in-frame beta chains. Every entry covers one CDR3 protein and lists the most common genes and DNA from its rows. The V and J calls reflect TCRdb's pipeline rather than the authors' work. The table for this sample lists roughly 86,000 distinct CDR3 sequences; over 13% of them were counted only once. The ten top clones hold around two fifths of the sample.

Ficoll-Paque density gradient centrifugation was the method used to isolate PBMCs. There are many counts of this clonotype. The antigen this receptor binds is unknown. Base quality data are lacking; no much larger clone is found one base away. V is shortened by 6 bases, J by 3 bases, and the region joining them spans 21 bases. Sequences SGHVS (CDR1) and FNYEAQ (CDR2) are obtained from the germline V gene. The CDR3 runs 16 residues from the cysteine to the phenylalanine. Only the CDR3 portion is preserved as DNA: 48 bases, with reading frame beginning at the first base. Source material: PBMCs or a T cell subset sorted from them (not recorded which). The rearranged segments are TRBV7-6 and TRBJ2-7; TRBD1 could be the D gene, as 7 bases match. This TCR was recovered from a man in his late teens or twenties who had mild COVID-19 (a few samples of this study predate the infection). The sample titles of this study are shuffled in the database, so cell type and time point are left out; the donor was told from shared clones. The CDR3 in this case is CASSLTGRSAFYEQYF. The DNA reads TGTGCCAGCAGTTTGACAGGGAGGTCCGCTTTCTACGAGCAGTACTTC.